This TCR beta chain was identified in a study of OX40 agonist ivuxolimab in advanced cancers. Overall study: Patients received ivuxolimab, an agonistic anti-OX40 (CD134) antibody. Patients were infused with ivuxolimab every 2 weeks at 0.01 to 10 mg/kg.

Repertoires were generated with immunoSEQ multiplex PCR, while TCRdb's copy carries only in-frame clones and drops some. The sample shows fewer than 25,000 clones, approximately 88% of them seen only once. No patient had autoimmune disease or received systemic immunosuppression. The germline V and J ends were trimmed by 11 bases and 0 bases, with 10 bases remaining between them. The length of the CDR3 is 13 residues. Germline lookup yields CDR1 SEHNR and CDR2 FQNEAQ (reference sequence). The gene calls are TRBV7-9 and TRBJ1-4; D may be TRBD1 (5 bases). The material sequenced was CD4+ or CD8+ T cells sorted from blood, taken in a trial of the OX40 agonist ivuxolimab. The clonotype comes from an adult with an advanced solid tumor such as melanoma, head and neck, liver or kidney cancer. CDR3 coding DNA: TGTGCCGACGGGGGGGCAACTAATGAAAAACTGTTTTTT. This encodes CADGGATNEKLFF.